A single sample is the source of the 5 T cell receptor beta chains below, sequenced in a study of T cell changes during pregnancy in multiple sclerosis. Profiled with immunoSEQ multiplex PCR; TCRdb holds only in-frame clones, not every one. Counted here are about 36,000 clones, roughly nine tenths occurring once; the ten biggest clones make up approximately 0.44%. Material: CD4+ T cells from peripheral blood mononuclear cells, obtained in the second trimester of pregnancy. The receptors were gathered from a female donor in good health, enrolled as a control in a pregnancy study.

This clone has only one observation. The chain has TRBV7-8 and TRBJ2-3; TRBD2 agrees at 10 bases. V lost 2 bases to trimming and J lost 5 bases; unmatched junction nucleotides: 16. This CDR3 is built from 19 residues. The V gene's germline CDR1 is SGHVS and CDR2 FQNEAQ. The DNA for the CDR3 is TGTGCCAGCAGCTTAAACGTTTATAGCGGGAGGCTGGGGGAAGATACGCAGTATTTT. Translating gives CASSLNVYSGRLGEDTQYF. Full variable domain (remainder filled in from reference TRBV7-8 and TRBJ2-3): GAGVSQSPRYKVAKRGQDVALRCDPISGHVSLFWYQQALGQGPEFLTYFQNEAQLDKSGLPSDRFFAERPEGSVSTLKIQRTQQEDSAVYLCASSLNVYSGRLGEDTQYFGPGTRLTVL.

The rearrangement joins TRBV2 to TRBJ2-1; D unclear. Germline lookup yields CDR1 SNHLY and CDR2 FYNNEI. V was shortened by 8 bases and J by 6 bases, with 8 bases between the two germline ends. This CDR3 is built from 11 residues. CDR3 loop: CASSYSNEQFF. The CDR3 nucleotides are TGTGCCAGCTCCTATTCCAATGAGCAGTTCTTC.

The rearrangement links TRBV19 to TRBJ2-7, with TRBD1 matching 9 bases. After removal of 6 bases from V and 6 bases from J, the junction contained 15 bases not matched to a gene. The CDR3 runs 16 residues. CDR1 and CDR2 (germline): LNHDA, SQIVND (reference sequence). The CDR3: CASSRHGDRAPSEQYF. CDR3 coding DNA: TGTGCCAGTAGCCGCCATGGGGACAGGGCCCCTAGCGAGCAGTACTTC. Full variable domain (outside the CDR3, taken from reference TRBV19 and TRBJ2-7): DGGITQSPKYLFRKEGQNVTLSCEQNLNHDAMYWYRQDPGQGLRLIYYSQIVNDFQKGDIAEGYSVSREKKESFPLTVTSAQKNPTAFYLCASSRHGDRAPSEQYFGPGTRLTVT.

The CDR3, as DNA: TGTGCCAGCAGCAAAATCTATAGGGGACAGGGGATGGCCACTGAAGCTTTCTTT. Translated, it gives CASSKIYRGQGMATEAFF. The chain links TRBV21-1 to TRBJ1-1; the listed D gene, TRBD1, was not tested against the DNA. TRBV21-1 is a documented pseudogene. This CDR3 is built from 18 residues.

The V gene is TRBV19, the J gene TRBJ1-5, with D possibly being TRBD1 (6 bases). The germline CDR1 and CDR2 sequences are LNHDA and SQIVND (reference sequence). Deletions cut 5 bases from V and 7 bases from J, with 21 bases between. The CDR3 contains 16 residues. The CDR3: CASSLKGGAGVQPQHF. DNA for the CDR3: TGTGCCAGTAGTCTGAAGGGGGGGGCTGGGGTACAGCCCCAGCATTTT.